The 9 T cell receptor beta chains below were found in one sample sequenced in a study of CD8 T cells in ankylosing spondylitis. Each CDR3 protein is one row after TCRdb ran MiXCR on the 5' RACE reads. Counted here are approximately 340,000 distinct CDR3 sequences, about 15% occurring once; the ten biggest clones make up roughly 0.99%. Material for sequencing was blood, either unsorted or a sorted T cell fraction (not recorded which). These receptors were collected from a male donor with ankylosing spondylitis or in good health (not recorded which).

The chain recombines TRBV7-2 with TRBJ2-5, with D possibly matching TRBD1 (5 bases). V was shortened by 5 bases and J by 1 base, with 17 bases between the two germline ends. This CDR3 contains 16 residues. Germline V CDR1 and CDR2: SGHTA, FQGNSA. This CDR3 is CASSPGDRGFQETQYF. The CDR3 nucleotides are TGTGCCAGCAGCCCCGGAGACAGAGGATTCCAAGAGACCCAGTACTTC.

The V and J genes are TRBV5-5 and TRBJ2-2; D call uncertain. Looked up from germline, CDR1 is SGHKS and CDR2 is YYEKEE (reference sequence). Trimming pared 0 bases from V and 4 bases from J, leaving 7 bases between. This CDR3 has 14 residues. The DNA of the CDR3 is TGTGCCAGCAGCTTGGTTGTGGGCACCGGGGAGCTGTTTTTT. This gives the protein CASSLVVGTGELFF.

This clonotype appeared a few times. V gene TRBV11-2 combines with J gene TRBJ1-6; D ambiguous. The germline V gene has CDR1 SGHAT and CDR2 FQNNGV. Trimming removed 5 bases from V and 10 bases from J, with 15 bases in between. The CDR3 has 14 amino acids. DNA of the CDR3: TGTGCCAGCAGCCGGATGGATAGACCCTCACCCCTCCACTTT. Translating it yields CASSRMDRPSPLHF.

The rearrangement joins TRBV29-1 to TRBJ2-1; 14 nucleotides align to TRBD2. Germline V CDR1 and CDR2: SQVTM, ANQGSEA. V shed 5 bases, J shed 3 bases, and the junction held 18 bases outside the gene matches. The CDR3 runs 20 residues. The CDR3 bases are TGCAGCGTTCGATCATCCGGGACTAGCGGGGGAGGAGGGATCTACAATGAGCAGTTCTTC. It encodes CSVRSSGTSGGGGIYNEQFF.

About this clonotype itself: Compared with germline, one end of the junction differs, possibly owing to a read error. The rearrangement joins TRBV3-1 to TRBJ2-7; 11 positions match TRBD2. The CDR3 is made up of 15 amino acids. In germline, CDR1 is LGHDT, CDR2 YNNKEL (reference sequence). CDR3 sequence: CASCQELAGVYEQYF. CDR3 DNA sequence: TGTGCCAGCTGCCAAGAACTAGCGGGAGTGTACGAGCAGTACTTC.

A few counts support this clonotype. V and J are TRBV29-1 and TRBJ2-7; D not certain. CDR3 size: 13 residues. With 2 bases removed from V and 4 bases from J, the gap between germline ends came to 12 bases. Germline lookup yields CDR1 SQVTM and CDR2 ANQGSEA. Here the CDR3 reads CSVEIGTQYEQYF. In DNA form, the CDR3 reads TGCAGCGTTGAAATCGGCACCCAATACGAGCAGTACTTC.

This clonotype came up many times. The rearrangement links TRBV5-1 to TRBJ1-2; 7 nucleotides line up with TRBD1. V gave up 1 base and J gave up 2 bases; unmatched junction bases: 2. Germline lookup yields CDR1 SGHRS and CDR2 YFSETQ. The CDR3 totals 14 residues. The CDR3 loop reads CASSLMTGNYGYTF. CDR3 nucleotides: TGCGCCAGCAGCTTGATGACAGGGAACTATGGCTACACCTTC.

This clonotype was counted only a few times. This sequence joins TRBV20-1 and TRBJ2-7, with D unresolved. The CDR3 has 14 amino acids. Looked up from germline, CDR1 is DFQATT and CDR2 is SNEGSKA (reference sequence). The V end lost 6 bases, the J end lost 5 bases, and 20 bases lay between the germline ends. CDR3 amino acids: CSAQSTGARHEQYF. DNA for the CDR3: TGCAGTGCCCAGTCAACGGGCGCACGCCACGAGCAGTACTTC.

This clonotype has just a few counts. This chain uses TRBV9 with TRBJ1-1; D remains unclear. Germline CDR1 SGDLS, CDR2 YYNGEE. The V and J ends lost 0 bases and 3 bases respectively, with 12 bases between them. The CDR3 covers 15 residues. CDR3 DNA: TGTGCCAGCAGCGTAGTAGGAGGTGGCCACACTGAAGCTTTCTTT. Protein product: CASSVVGGGHTEAFF.